This is a list of T cell receptor beta chains from one sample in a study of shared clonotypes between healthy human individuals. Data came from immunoSEQ multiplex PCR; TCRdb stores just in-frame clones and leaves some out. This table holds about half a million clones, approximately 81% found once. Sequences were obtained from PBMCs. Receptor source: a woman aged 40 to 50 in good health. Some clones in this sample may be carry-over from other donors' samples. CDR3s include the opening cysteine and the closing phenylalanine or tryptophan. D genes are given only for firm matches. Rows give clone size only sometimes, using once, few, many, or a class for an expanded clone.

v_call,j_call,clone_size,d_call,cdr3_aa,cdr3_nt
TRBV5-1,TRBJ2-7,.,.,CASSLMDAGTYEQYF,TGCGCCAGCAGCTTGATGGACGCTGGTACCTACGAGCAGTACTTC
TRBV2,TRBJ2-1,.,.,CASSGNLAEQFF,TGTGCCAGCAGTGGGAATCTAGCGGAGCAGTTCTTC
TRBV28,TRBJ1-2,.,.,CASSTPGTLLVDGYTF,TGTGCCAGCAGTACCCCCGGGACACTTTTGGTGGATGGCTACACCTTC
TRBV15,TRBJ1-2,.,.,CATSRDKWAGGYTF,TGTGCCACCAGCAGAGATAAATGGGCGGGTGGCTACACCTTC
TRBV7-9,TRBJ2-2,.,.,CASSPAGDGELFF,TGTGCCAGCAGCCCAGCCGGGGACGGGGAGCTGTTTTTT
TRBV27,TRBJ2-5,.,TRBD1,CASTRTGGETQYF,TGTGCCAGCACCAGGACAGGGGGGGAGACCCAGTACTTC
TRBV4-3,TRBJ2-1,.,.,CASSQGVDSEQFF,TGCGCCAGCAGCCAAGGGGTAGACAGTGAGCAGTTCTTC
TRBV29-1,TRBJ2-1,.,.,CSVGNLVEQFF,TGCAGCGTTGGGAACTTGGTTGAGCAGTTCTTC
TRBV4-2,TRBJ2-3,.,TRBD2,CASSQESLAGADTQYF,TGTGCCAGCAGCCAAGAGTCCCTAGCGGGAGCAGATACGCAGTATTTT
TRBV15,TRBJ1-1,.,.,CATSRGGGMNTEAFF,TGTGCCACCAGCAGGGGGGGTGGGATGAACACTGAAGCTTTCTTT
TRBV4-3,TRBJ1-2,.,.,CASSQGTDTFYGYTF,TGCGCCAGCAGCCAGGGGACGGACACATTCTATGGCTACACCTTC
TRBV21-1,TRBJ2-7,.,.,CASRRTGDLAGCGQNEQYF,TGTGCCAGCAGGAGGACAGGGGATTTAGCGGGATGCGGGCAAAACGAGCAGTACTTC
TRBV2,TRBJ1-5,few,.,CASSANNQPQHF,TGTGCCAGCAGCGCCAATAATCAGCCCCAGCATTTT
TRBV7-9,TRBJ2-7,.,.,CASSLRGVGEQYF,TGTGCCAGCAGCCTCAGGGGGGTGGGCGAGCAGTACTTC
TRBV5-1,TRBJ2-7,.,TRBD2,CASSLETSGVYEQYF,TGCGCCAGCAGCTTGGAGACTAGCGGAGTCTACGAGCAGTACTTC
TRBV2,TRBJ1-2,.,.,CASRTGHLNYGYTF,TGTGCCAGCAGGACGGGACACCTGAACTATGGCTACACCTTC
TRBV9,TRBJ2-1,.,TRBD1,CASSIGSAQGDEQFF,TGTGCCAGCAGCATCGGTTCGGCGCAGGGGGATGAGCAGTTCTTC
TRBV5-3,TRBJ2-5,.,.,CARNPLLPGAVETQYF,TGTGCCAGAAATCCCCTTTTGCCCGGCGCGGTAGAGACCCAGTACTTC
TRBV28,TRBJ2-1,.,TRBD1,CASSLGTVSSYNEQFF,TGTGCCAGCAGTTTAGGGACAGTCAGCTCCTACAATGAGCAGTTCTTC
TRBV19,TRBJ2-6,.,.,CASSTRRDRSGANVLTF,TGTGCCAGTAGTACCCGACGGGATAGATCTGGGGCCAACGTCCTGACTTTC
TRBV5-1,TRBJ2-7,.,.,CASSSETDPYEQYF,TGCGCCAGCAGCTCTGAGACAGATCCCTACGAGCAGTACTTC
TRBV5-1,TRBJ2-1,.,.,CASSLASGEGDEQFF,TGCGCCAGCAGCTTGGCGTCGGGAGAAGGGGATGAGCAGTTCTTC
TRBV15,TRBJ1-4,many,.,CATSSIVPYEKLFF,TGTGCCACCAGTTCAATTGTCCCCTACGAAAAACTGTTTTTT
TRBV7-2,TRBJ2-7,few,.,CASSLSRSYEQYF,TGTGCCAGCAGCTTGTCGAGGTCCTACGAGCAGTACTTC
TRBV7-7,TRBJ2-1,.,.,CASSPEVWYNEQFF,TGTGCCAGCAGCCCGGAGGTTTGGTACAATGAGCAGTTCTTC
TRBV14,TRBJ1-1,.,.,CASSQDVRRLAFF,TGTGCCAGCAGCCAAGACGTGAGGCGGTTAGCTTTCTTT
TRBV19,TRBJ2-2,.,.,CASSIGQGISGELFF,TGTGCCAGTAGTATAGGGCAGGGTATCTCCGGGGAGCTGTTTTTT
TRBV28,TRBJ1-2,.,TRBD1,CASRTGGLLGYTF,TGTGCCAGCAGGACAGGGGGCTTGCTTGGCTACACCTTC
TRBV4-2,TRBJ2-7,.,TRBD2,CASSQDYAGANKYF,TGTGCCAGCAGCCAAGATTACGCGGGAGCAAATAAGTACTTC
TRBV5-1,TRBJ2-7,once,TRBD1,CASSFKTGDGSEQYF,TGCGCCAGCAGCTTCAAGACAGGGGATGGAAGCGAGCAGTACTTC
TRBV7-3,TRBJ2-5,many,.,CASSLSRQETQYF,TGTGCCAGCAGCTTAAGCCGGCAAGAGACCCAGTACTTC
TRBV1,TRBJ2-7,.,.,CTSSQDHPQRAQYF,TGCACCAGCAGCCAAGATCATCCTCAAAGGGCACAGTACTTC
TRBV7-3,TRBJ2-1,.,TRBD2,CASSSSGSYEQFF,TGTGCCAGCAGCTCAAGCGGGAGTTATGAGCAGTTCTTC
TRBV7-2,TRBJ1-1,.,.,CASSLGGVMNTEAFF,TGTGCCAGCAGCTTAGGGGGGGTCATGAACACTGAAGCTTTCTTT
TRBV4-2,TRBJ2-7,once,.,CASSQREGRVEQYF,TGTGCCAGCAGCCAGAGAGAGGGCAGGGTGGAGCAGTACTTC
TRBV10-1,TRBJ1-5,.,.,CASTKGVLNQPQHF,TGCGCCAGCACCAAAGGGGTACTCAATCAGCCCCAGCATTTT
TRBV7-3,TRBJ2-7,.,TRBD2,CASSATGLASEQYF,TGTGCCAGCAGCGCTACGGGACTAGCGAGCGAGCAGTACTTC
TRBV30,TRBJ1-5,.,.,CAWSLGTGRQPQHF,TGTGCCTGGAGCCTCGGAACAGGGAGGCAGCCCCAGCATTTT
TRBV28,TRBJ2-3,.,TRBD2,CASSLPSGRDHTDTQYF,TGTGCCAGCAGCCTTCCTAGCGGGAGAGATCACACAGATACGCAGTATTTT
TRBV29-1,TRBJ2-1,.,.,CSVGWRPNEQFF,TGCAGCGTTGGGTGGCGGCCCAATGAGCAGTTCTTC
TRBV18,TRBJ2-3,.,TRBD2,CASSPLASGSWADTQYF,TGTGCCAGCTCACCCCTCGCCAGCGGGAGTTGGGCAGATACGCAGTATTTT
TRBV28,TRBJ2-1,.,.,CASSSGAGDYNEQFF,TGTGCCAGCAGTTCAGGGGCAGGTGACTACAATGAGCAGTTCTTC
TRBV18,TRBJ2-7,.,.,CASSPGQLYEQYF,TGTGCCAGCTCCCCGGGACAACTCTACGAGCAGTACTTC
TRBV11-2,TRBJ2-7,.,TRBD2,CASSLARTSGYEQYF,TGTGCCAGCAGCTTAGCCCGGACTAGCGGGTACGAGCAGTACTTC
TRBV6-1,TRBJ2-7,many,TRBD1,CASSESTGGSYEQYF,TGTGCCAGCAGTGAAAGTACAGGGGGCTCCTACGAGCAGTACTTC
TRBV11-2,TRBJ2-1,.,.,CASSLAGSNNEQFF,TGTGCCAGCAGCTTAGCAGGATCCAACAATGAGCAGTTCTTC
TRBV27,TRBJ2-7,.,.,CASRPTSGTPGSYEQYF,TGTGCCAGCAGACCAACATCCGGGACACCTGGTTCCTACGAGCAGTACTTC
TRBV18,TRBJ1-1,.,TRBD1,CASSPGQADTEAFF,TGTGCCAGCTCCCCGGGACAGGCAGACACTGAAGCTTTCTTT
TRBV30,TRBJ2-1,.,.,CAWSEERTPVYNEQFF,TGTGCCTGGAGTGAGGAACGGACCCCGGTCTACAATGAGCAGTTCTTC
TRBV7-9,TRBJ1-4,.,TRBD1,CASSPQGAGEKLFF,TGTGCCAGCAGCCCACAGGGGGCTGGGGAAAAACTGTTTTTT